Below, one T cell receptor (beta chain) is given with its context. The antigen is unknown. This entry is derived from a study of CD8 T cells in Susac syndrome. General study points: In its TCR sequencing and HLA analysis, the study acknowledged that the number of individuals was relatively small.

The germline gives CDR1 MNHEY, CDR2 SVGAGI. V trimming: 1 base; J trimming: 6 bases; junction bases outside the gene matches: 2. The length of the CDR3 is 13 residues. TCR beta sequencing was performed on blood CD8+ and CD4+ T cells. In the multiple sclerosis control group, patients were treatment-naive and had stable or active relapsing-remitting disease. TEMRA cells were FACS-enriched and CD8+ and CD4+ T cells negatively isolated. Random hexamers primed reverse transcription of roughly 0.5 to 1 ug RNA. TCRdb re-called the immunoSEQ multiplex PCR reads with MiXCR, one entry per CDR3 protein. This table has approximately 210,000 distinct CDR3 sequences, around 96% appearing once.

The specimen sequenced was CD4+ T cells from PBMCs. This receptor was obtained from a human donor with multiple sclerosis. This sequence joins TRBV6-5 and TRBJ2-7; TRBD1 aligns across 8 bases. CDR3 DNA: TGTGCCAGCAGTTACTACACAGGGGGCGAGCAGTACTTC. It translates to CASSYYTGGEQYF.